Below are 27 T cell receptor beta chains sequenced from a single sample in a study of T cell changes during pregnancy in multiple sclerosis. Method: immunoSEQ multiplex PCR; TCRdb's copy keeps in-frame clones and lacks some. The table has around 70,000 clones, 92% seen once; the top ten hold roughly 3.7%. The sequences come from peripheral blood, collected after pregnancy. The receptors come from a female donor in good health, enrolled as a control in a pregnancy study.

The chain carries TRBV19 and TRBJ1-1; the match to TRBD1 covers 10 bases. CDR1 is LNHDA, CDR2 SQIVND, per germline (reference sequence). The CDR3 has 14 residues. The V segment lost 6 bases and the J segment 5 bases; nucleotides outside the gene matches: 6. CDR3 in amino acids: CASRETGGQTEAFF. CDR3 DNA sequence: TGTGCCAGTAGGGAGACAGGGGGCCAAACTGAAGCTTTCTTT.

The DNA for the CDR3 is TGTGCCAGCAGTGAATGGCCAAATCAGCCCCAGCATTTT. Its protein is CASSEWPNQPQHF. This chain connects TRBV6-1 to TRBJ1-5; D gene unclear. The CDR3 covers 13 residues. CDR1 and CDR2 (germline): MNHNS, SASEGT. The ends were cut back, 2 bases at V and 4 bases at J, with 6 bases in the middle.

The V call is TRBV19, the J call TRBJ1-6, with D hard to call. Deletions cut 7 bases from V and 4 bases from J, with 14 bases between. The germline V gene encodes CDR1 LNHDA and CDR2 SQIVND (reference sequence). CDR3 length: 15 residues. The CDR3 nucleotides read TGTGCCAGTACGAGGGCAGGAGTTTATAATTCACCCCTCCACTTT. It encodes CASTRAGVYNSPLHF.

The chain combines TRBV7-2 with TRBJ2-1; TRBD2 aligns across 9 bases. This CDR3 has 15 amino acids. Germline V CDR1 and CDR2: SGHTA, FQGNSA. The V gene end was trimmed by 0 bases and the J gene end by 6 bases; junction bases not matched to a gene: 3. CDR3 bases: TGTGCCAGCAGCTTAGCTAGCGGGGGAGTCAATGAGCAGTTCTTC. Translating gives CASSLASGGVNEQFF.

The chain links TRBV7-2 to TRBJ2-1; D is possibly TRBD1 (6 bases). V lost 3 bases and J 0 bases, leaving 12 bases between the germline ends. The CDR3 sequence is 16 residues long. The germline V gene has CDR1 SGHTA and CDR2 FQGNSA. CDR3 sequence (DNA): TGTGCCAGCAGCTTGGCCGGGACAAGCTCCTACAATGAGCAGTTCTTC. It yields the protein CASSLAGTSSYNEQFF.

This clone was recorded only once. The chain combines TRBV7-9 with TRBJ2-5, with D possibly being TRBD2 (7 bases). V was shortened by 2 bases and J by 5 bases, with 15 bases between the two germline ends. From germline, CDR1 is SEHNR and CDR2 FQNEAQ (reference sequence). The CDR3 runs to 15 residues. CDR3 region: CASSLTFGRGETQYF. CDR3 bases: TGTGCCAGCAGCTTAACCTTTGGGAGGGGGGAGACCCAGTACTTC. The whole variable domain, filled in from reference TRBV7-9 and TRBJ2-5, reads DTGVSQNPRHKITKRGQNVTFRCDPISEHNRLYWYRQTLGQGPEFLTYFQNEAQLEKSRLLSDRFSAERPKGSFSTLEIQRTEQGDSAMYLCASSLTFGRGETQYFGPGTRLLVL.

This chain links TRBV27 with TRBJ1-1; 7 positions match TRBD1. Looked up from germline, CDR1 is MNHEY and CDR2 is SMNVEV (reference sequence). Germline trimming cut 2 bases from V and 4 bases from J; bases unmatched to any gene: 4. This CDR3 is built from 14 residues. The CDR3 loop is CASSLTDRATEAFF. CDR3 nucleotide sequence: TGTGCCAGCAGTTTAACCGACAGGGCCACTGAAGCTTTCTTT.

V usage is TRBV27 and J usage is TRBJ2-7; 9 bases line up with TRBD1. This CDR3 has 16 amino acids. V shed 4 bases, J shed 2 bases, and the junction held 9 bases outside the gene matches. CDR1 and CDR2 from the germline V gene are MNHEY and SMNVEV (reference sequence). The CDR3 nucleotides read TGTGCCAGCAGTTCCCCTTACCGACAGGGGGCCTACGAGCAGTACTTC. Translated: CASSSPYRQGAYEQYF.

The V and J genes are TRBV6-5 and TRBJ1-3; 7 positions match TRBD1. The CDR3 length is 15 residues. The germline gives CDR1 MNHEY, CDR2 SVGAGI. V shed 5 bases, J shed 4 bases, and the junction held 8 bases outside the gene matches. This CDR3 is CASSTDRAVGNTIYF. The CDR3 region has the DNA TGTGCCAGCAGTACCGACAGGGCGGTAGGAAACACCATATATTTT.

The chain joins TRBV10-1 to TRBJ1-1; 7 bases agree with TRBD1. Germline trimming cut 5 bases from V and 6 bases from J; bases unmatched to any gene: 12. This CDR3 contains 15 residues. Per the germline V gene, CDR1 is WNHNN and CDR2 is SYGVQD (reference sequence). The DNA of the CDR3 is TGCGCCAGCAGTTCCCCGACAGGGCCTGGGGCTGAAGCTTTCTTT. Translating it yields CASSSPTGPGAEAFF.

The V gene is TRBV1, the J gene TRBJ2-3; the table's D gene call, TRBD2, was not cross checked with the DNA. TRBV1 is assigned pseudogene status. The CDR3 runs 19 residues. CDR3: CTSSQDLRLAGVFTDTQYF. The CDR3, as DNA: TGCACCAGCAGCCAAGACCTGCGACTAGCGGGAGTTTTCACAGATACGCAGTATTTT.

This clone was seen once. The chain carries TRBV28 and TRBJ2-7, with 9 positions matching TRBD2. CDR3 size: 14 residues. In germline, CDR1 is MDHEN, CDR2 SYDVKM. With 6 bases clipped from V and 2 bases from J, the junction kept 5 bases outside the gene matches. The DNA of the CDR3 is TGTGCCAGCAGGCCAATAGCGGGAGCCTACGAGCAGTACTTC. Translated, it gives CASRPIAGAYEQYF.

The V and J genes are TRBV25-1 and TRBJ1-2; D possibly corresponds to TRBD1 (6 bases). Germline-derived CDR1 and CDR2 are MGHDK and SYGVNS. V lost 6 bases and J 7 bases, leaving 12 bases between the germline ends. The CDR3 covers 12 residues. As DNA, the CDR3 is TGTGCCAGCAGGAACAGGGCCGGTGGCTACACCTTC. This translates into CASRNRAGGYTF.

V usage is TRBV7-2 and J usage is TRBJ1-3, with 8 bases aligning to TRBD1. CDR1 SGHTA and CDR2 FQGNSA come from the germline V gene. With V trimmed by 5 bases and J by 4 bases, 7 bases remained unmatched. The CDR3 is 15 residues long. CDR3 in DNA: TGTGCCAGCAGCCCGACAGGGGTGGGCGGAAACACCATATATTTT. Protein: CASSPTGVGGNTIYF.

The chain recombines TRBV6-1 with TRBJ2-2; 7 bases agree with TRBD1. The CDR3 loop spans 15 amino acids. Germline V gene lookup returns CDR1 MNHNS and CDR2 SASEGT. V shed 5 bases, J shed 4 bases, and the junction held 7 bases outside the gene matches. The CDR3 loop is CASSPTGLVTGELFF. The CDR3 DNA follows: TGTGCCAGCAGTCCGACAGGGTTGGTCACCGGGGAGCTGTTTTTT.

This clone was counted once. The chain couples TRBV5-4 to TRBJ2-3; 9 bases are shared with TRBD1. Germline V gene sequence: CDR1 SGHNT, CDR2 YYREEE (reference sequence). The trim removed 4 bases at V and 7 bases at J, leaving 7 bases unmatched. CDR3 length: 14 amino acids. CDR3 region: CASSPGQGRNTQYF. CDR3 DNA sequence: TGTGCCAGCAGCCCCGGACAGGGGAGAAATACGCAGTATTTT. The full variable domain, rest sourced from reference TRBV5-4 and TRBJ2-3, is ETGVTQSPTHLIKTRGQQVTLRCSSQSGHNTVSWYQQALGQGPQFIFQYYREEENGRGNFPPRFSGLQFPNYSSELNVNALELDDSALYLCASSPGQGRNTQYFGPGTRLTVL.

This sequence joins TRBV15 and TRBJ2-7, with D possibly being TRBD2 (6 bases). CDR1 and CDR2 from the germline V gene are LNHNV and YYDKDF (reference sequence). This CDR3 spans 12 amino acids. Trimming pared 3 bases from V and 6 bases from J, leaving 9 bases between. CDR3 nucleotides: TGTGCCACCAGCAGCGGGGGACTCGAGCAGTACTTC. It yields the protein CATSSGGLEQYF.

V gene TRBV2 combines with J gene TRBJ1-5; a possible D gene is TRBD1 (6 bases). The ends were cut back, 6 bases at V and 1 base at J, with 13 bases in the middle. The CDR3 is made up of 15 amino acids. In germline, CDR1 is SNHLY, CDR2 FYNNEI. The DNA for the CDR3 is TGTGCCAGCAGGGCGGACAGTAACAGCAATCAGCCCCAGCATTTT. Its translation: CASRADSNSNQPQHF.

The J gene is TRBJ2-1, the V gene TRBV5-1; 10 bases agree with TRBD2. V trimming: 2 bases; J trimming: 2 bases; junction bases outside the gene matches: 4. Germline CDR1 reads SGHRS; CDR2 reads YFSETQ. The CDR3 runs 16 residues. DNA of the CDR3: TGCGCCAGCAGCTTTAGCGGGAGGATGACCTACAATGAGCAGTTCTTC. This gives the protein CASSFSGRMTYNEQFF.

The chain's CDR3 is CASSLSGGSVRNTEAFF. DNA of the CDR3: TGCGCCAGCAGCTTATCGGGGGGGAGCGTTCGGAACACTGAAGCTTTCTTT. The rearrangement joins TRBV5-1 to TRBJ1-1; TRBD1 is a possible D gene (5 bases). V was cut by 2 bases and J by 1 base, with 18 bases left in between. This CDR3 is 17 amino acids long. Germline V CDR1 and CDR2: SGHRS, YFSETQ.

The chain joins TRBV4-2 to TRBJ1-4; D gene unclear. In germline, CDR1 is LGHNA, CDR2 YNFKEQ. Trimming left V 1 base short and J 5 bases short, with 14 bases between. CDR3 length: 16 residues. The CDR3 DNA sequence: TGTGCCAGCAGCCAAGGGCCGGCGGCTAGGAATGAAAAACTGTTTTTT. Translation gives CASSQGPAARNEKLFF.

The chain has TRBV10-3 and TRBJ1-5; 9 bases fit TRBD1. The junction had 1 base not matched to a gene; V was cut back by 4 bases and J by 3 bases. The germline CDR1 and CDR2 sequences are ENHRY and SYGVKD. This CDR3 contains 14 residues. CDR3 amino acids: CAISGQGVNQPQHF. CDR3 nucleotide sequence: TGTGCCATCAGTGGACAGGGGGTCAATCAGCCCCAGCATTTT.

This clone was seen more than once but under ten times. Other DNA sequences in this sample translate to the same CDR3. V usage is TRBV6-5 and J usage is TRBJ1-1; D uncertain. This CDR3 is 14 amino acids long. Germline V gene lookup returns CDR1 MNHEY and CDR2 SVGAGI. The V end was cut by 0 bases, the J end by 1 base, with 6 bases between. The CDR3 DNA reads TGTGCCAGCAGTTACTCGGCTGGGAACACTGAAGCTTTCTTT. Amino acid sequence: CASSYSAGNTEAFF.

The chain carries TRBV14 and TRBJ2-1; TRBD2 matches 9 bases. CDR3 length equals 15 residues. V trimming: 6 bases; J trimming: 2 bases; junction bases outside the gene matches: 5. Germline CDR1 SGHDN, CDR2 FVKESK. As DNA, the CDR3 is TGTGCCAGCAGTCCAACTAGCGGGCCCTACAATGAGCAGTTCTTC. Its translation: CASSPTSGPYNEQFF. The variable domain in full, completed from reference TRBV14 and TRBJ2-1, reads EAGVTQFPSHSVIEKGQTVTLRCDPISGHDNLYWYRRVMGKEIKFLLHFVKESKQDESGMPNNRFLAERTGGTYSTLKVQPAELEDSGVYFCASSPTSGPYNEQFFGPGTRLTVL.

The J gene is TRBJ2-5, the V gene TRBV28, with TRBD2 matching 9 bases. CDR3 length equals 17 residues. Germline assignment: CDR1 MDHEN and CDR2 SYDVKM. V shed 0 bases, J shed 4 bases, and the junction held 9 bases outside the gene matches. Here the CDR3 DNA reads TGTGCCAGCAGTTTATGGGAAGTGCGGGGGGGCCCAGAGACCCAGTACTTC. This codes for CASSLWEVRGGPETQYF.

This clone came up once. This sequence joins TRBV15 and TRBJ1-2; maybe TRBD1 (6 bases). V was clipped by 3 bases and J by 8 bases, with 13 bases between them. This CDR3 region has 13 residues. Per the germline V gene, CDR1 is LNHNV and CDR2 is YYDKDF (reference sequence). CDR3 sequence reads: CATSSHIQGGYTF. CDR3 DNA: TGTGCCACCAGCAGCCATATTCAGGGGGGCTACACCTTC. The full variable domain, completed using reference TRBV15 and TRBJ1-2, is DAMVIQNPRYQVTQFGKPVTLSCSQTLNHNVMYWYQQKSSQAPKLLFHYYDKDFNNEADTPDNFQSRRPNTSFCFLDIRSPGLGDTAMYLCATSSHIQGGYTFGSGTRLTVV.

The chain joins TRBV28 to TRBJ1-1; TRBD1 matches at 7 bases. The CDR3 length is 14 residues. Germline CDR1 is MDHEN and CDR2 is SYDVKM. J lost 4 bases, V lost 3 bases, and 5 bases had no gene match. This CDR3 reads CASSLPGGPTEAFF. The CDR3 DNA follows: TGTGCCAGCAGTTTGCCAGGGGGTCCCACTGAAGCTTTCTTT.